What follows describes a single T cell receptor (beta chain). As yet, its antigen is unknown. Trimming stripped 5 bases from V and 0 bases from J, with 14 bases between. The CDR3 extends over 16 amino acids. In germline, CDR1 is SGHVS, CDR2 FNYEAQ. This sample stems from a study of lymphopenia after photon versus proton radiotherapy. Sequenced by immunoSEQ multiplex PCR; TCRdb stores in-frame clones only, minus some. The sample holds 53,000 or so clones, about 83% seen once. Findings and caveats of the study: In patients who died, overall survival fell as post-nadir TCR diversity dropped more. Oligoclonal CD8+ Temra expansion after nadir drove photon patients' diversity drop.

The material was peripheral blood, obtained from a patient treated with photon-based radiotherapy. The source of this sequence is a man aged 50 to 59 with gastric cancer. The genes are TRBV7-6 and TRBJ2-1, with a weak D call TRBD2 (5 bases). The CDR3 DNA is TGTGCCAGCAGCCCAGTAGCGCAAAGCTCCTACAATGAGCAGTTCTTC. Translation gives CASSPVAQSSYNEQFF.